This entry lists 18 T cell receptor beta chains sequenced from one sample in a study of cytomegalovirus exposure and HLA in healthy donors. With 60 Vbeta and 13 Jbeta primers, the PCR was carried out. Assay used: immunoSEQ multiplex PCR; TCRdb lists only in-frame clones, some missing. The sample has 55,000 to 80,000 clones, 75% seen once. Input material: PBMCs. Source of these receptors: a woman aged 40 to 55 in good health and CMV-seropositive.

The CDR3 nucleotides read TGTGCCAGCAGTGGAGTGGCCGTAGCTAACTATGGCTACACCTTC. This sequence encodes CASSGVAVANYGYTF. The rearrangement uses TRBV6-5 and TRBJ1-2, with D unresolved. Trimming cost V 5 bases and J 0 bases, with 13 bases left between them. The CDR3 totals 15 residues. Germline V gene lookup returns CDR1 MNHEY and CDR2 SVGAGI.

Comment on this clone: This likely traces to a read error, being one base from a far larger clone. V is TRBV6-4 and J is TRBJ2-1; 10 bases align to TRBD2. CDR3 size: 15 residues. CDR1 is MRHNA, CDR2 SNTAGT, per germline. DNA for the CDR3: TGTGCCAGCACTGACTCGAGCGGGGGGGCCAATGAGCAGTTCTTC. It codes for CASTDSSGGANEQFF.

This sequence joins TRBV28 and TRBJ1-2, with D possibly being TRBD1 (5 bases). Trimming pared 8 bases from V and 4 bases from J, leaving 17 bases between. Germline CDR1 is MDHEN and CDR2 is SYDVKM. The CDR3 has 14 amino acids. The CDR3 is CASGGVALTYGYTF. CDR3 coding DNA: TGTGCCAGCGGAGGGGTAGCCCTTACCTATGGCTACACCTTC.

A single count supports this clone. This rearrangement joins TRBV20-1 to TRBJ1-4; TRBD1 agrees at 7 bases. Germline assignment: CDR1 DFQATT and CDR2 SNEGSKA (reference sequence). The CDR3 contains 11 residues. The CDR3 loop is CSTRQGEKLFF. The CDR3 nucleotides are TGCAGCACAAGACAGGGTGAAAAACTGTTTTTT.

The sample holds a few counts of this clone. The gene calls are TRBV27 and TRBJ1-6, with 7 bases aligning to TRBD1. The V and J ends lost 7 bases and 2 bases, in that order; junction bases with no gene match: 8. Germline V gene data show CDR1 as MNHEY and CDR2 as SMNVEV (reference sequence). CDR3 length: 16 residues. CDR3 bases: TGTGCCAGCACTAGACAGGGCGGAACCTATAATTCACCCCTCCACTTT. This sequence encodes CASTRQGGTYNSPLHF.

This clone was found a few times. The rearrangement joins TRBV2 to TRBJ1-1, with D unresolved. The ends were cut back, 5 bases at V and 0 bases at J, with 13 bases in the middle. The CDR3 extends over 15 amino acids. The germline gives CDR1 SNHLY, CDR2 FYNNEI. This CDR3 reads CASSTPRAVNTEAFF. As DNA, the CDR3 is TGTGCCAGCAGTACCCCCCGCGCGGTGAACACTGAAGCTTTCTTT.

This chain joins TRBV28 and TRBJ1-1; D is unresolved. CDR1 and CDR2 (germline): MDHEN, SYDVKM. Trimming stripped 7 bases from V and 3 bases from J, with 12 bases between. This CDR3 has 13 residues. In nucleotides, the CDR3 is TGTGCCAGCATGGAACTAGGTGACACTGAAGCTTTCTTT. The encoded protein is CASMELGDTEAFF.

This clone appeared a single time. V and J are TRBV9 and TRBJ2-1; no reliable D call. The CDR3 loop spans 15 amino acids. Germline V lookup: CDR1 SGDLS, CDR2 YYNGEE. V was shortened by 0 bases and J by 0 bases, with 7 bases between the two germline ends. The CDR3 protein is CASSVDSGSYNEQFF. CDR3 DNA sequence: TGTGCCAGCAGCGTAGACTCAGGCTCCTACAATGAGCAGTTCTTC.

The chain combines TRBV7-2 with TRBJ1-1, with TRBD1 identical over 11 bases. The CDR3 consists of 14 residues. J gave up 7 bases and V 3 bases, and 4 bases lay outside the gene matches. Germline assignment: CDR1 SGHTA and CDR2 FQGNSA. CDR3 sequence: CASSLDRGLVEAFF. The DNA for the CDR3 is TGTGCCAGCAGCTTGGACAGGGGGCTGGTTGAAGCTTTCTTT. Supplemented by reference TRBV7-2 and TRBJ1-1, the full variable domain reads GAGVSQSPSNKVTEKGKDVELRCDPISGHTALYWYRQSLGQGLEFLIYFQGNSAPDKSGLPSDRFSAERTGGSVSTLTIQRTQQEDSAVYLCASSLDRGLVEAFFGQGTRLTVV.

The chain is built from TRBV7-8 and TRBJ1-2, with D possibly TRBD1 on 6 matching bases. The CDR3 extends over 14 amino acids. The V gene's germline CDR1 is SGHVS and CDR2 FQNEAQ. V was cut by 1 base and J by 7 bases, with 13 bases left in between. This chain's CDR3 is CASSLGQPRGGYTF. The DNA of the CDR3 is TGTGCCAGCAGCTTAGGGCAGCCCAGGGGTGGCTACACCTTC.

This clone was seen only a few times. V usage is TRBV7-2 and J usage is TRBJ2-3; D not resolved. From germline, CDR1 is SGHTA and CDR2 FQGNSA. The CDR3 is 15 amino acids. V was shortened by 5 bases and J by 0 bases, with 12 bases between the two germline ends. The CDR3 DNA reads TGTGCCAGCAGCCGTACCACATCTAGCACAGATACGCAGTATTTT. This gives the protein CASSRTTSSTDTQYF.

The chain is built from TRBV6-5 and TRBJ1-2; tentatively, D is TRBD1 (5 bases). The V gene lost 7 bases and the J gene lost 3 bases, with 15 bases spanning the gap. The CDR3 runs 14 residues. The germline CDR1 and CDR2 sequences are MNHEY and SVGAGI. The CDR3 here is CASKETGGDYGYTF. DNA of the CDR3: TGTGCCAGCAAGGAGACGGGGGGGGACTATGGCTACACCTTC.

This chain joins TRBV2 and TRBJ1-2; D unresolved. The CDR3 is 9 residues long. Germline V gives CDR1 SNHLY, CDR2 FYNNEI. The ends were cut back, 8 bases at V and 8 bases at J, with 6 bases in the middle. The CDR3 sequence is CASGGGYTF. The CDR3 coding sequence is TGTGCCAGCGGCGGAGGCTACACCTTC.

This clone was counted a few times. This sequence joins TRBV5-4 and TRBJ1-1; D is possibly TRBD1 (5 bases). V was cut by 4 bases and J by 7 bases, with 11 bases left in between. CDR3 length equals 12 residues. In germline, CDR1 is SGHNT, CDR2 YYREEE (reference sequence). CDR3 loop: CASSPRGGEAFF. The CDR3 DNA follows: TGTGCCAGCAGCCCCCGCGGGGGTGAAGCTTTCTTT.

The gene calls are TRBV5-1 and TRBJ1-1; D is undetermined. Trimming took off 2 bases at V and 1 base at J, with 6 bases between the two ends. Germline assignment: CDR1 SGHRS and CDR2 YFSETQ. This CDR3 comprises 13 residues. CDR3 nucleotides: TGCGCCAGCAGCTTTGGCACGAACACTGAAGCTTTCTTT. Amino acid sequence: CASSFGTNTEAFF.

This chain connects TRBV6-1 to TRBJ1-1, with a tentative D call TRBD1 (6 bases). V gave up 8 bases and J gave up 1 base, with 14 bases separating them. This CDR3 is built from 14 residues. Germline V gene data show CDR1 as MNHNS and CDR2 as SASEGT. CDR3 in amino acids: CASRRGGSNTEAFF. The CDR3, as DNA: TGTGCCAGCCGTAGGGGGGGCTCGAACACTGAAGCTTTCTTT.

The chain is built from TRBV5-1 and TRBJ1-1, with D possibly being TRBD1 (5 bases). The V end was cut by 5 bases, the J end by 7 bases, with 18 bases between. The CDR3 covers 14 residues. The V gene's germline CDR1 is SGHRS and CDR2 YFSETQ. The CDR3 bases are TGCGCCAGCAGATCTGGCCCCCAGGGCAGTGAAGCTTTCTTT. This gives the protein CASRSGPQGSEAFF.

The CDR3 coding sequence is TGTGCCAGTAGTACCAGGGGGGGGACAGGCTACAATGAGCAGTTCTTC. Its translation is CASSTRGGTGYNEQFF. The rearrangement joins TRBV19 to TRBJ2-1; a possible D gene is TRBD1 (8 bases). Trimming removed 4 bases at V and 3 bases at J, with 16 bases between. Germline CDR1 and CDR2: LNHDA and SQIVND (reference sequence). This CDR3 comprises 16 residues.